The 10 T cell receptor beta chains below come from one sample, sequenced in a study of T-cell reconstitution after alpha-beta-depleted transplantation in children. A library of TCRbeta sequences, prepared with unique molecular identifiers, was generated. TCRdb ran MiXCR on the PCR reads and lists one entry per CDR3 protein. The sample lists over 400,000 distinct CDR3 sequences; under 15% were seen once. Sample: PBMCs from the stem cell graft donor, taken from the stem cell graft. Receptor source: a human donor who donated a stem cell graft to a child with combined immunodeficiency.

This clonotype was seen many times. The rearrangement joins TRBV12-3 or TRBV12-4 to TRBJ1-6, with D tentatively TRBD1 (5 bases). With 6 bases removed from V and 8 bases from J, the gap between germline ends came to 14 bases. The CDR3 has 14 residues. CDR3 region: CASSAGRGYSPLHF. The CDR3 bases are TGTGCCAGCAGCGCGGGGAGGGGTTATTCACCCCTCCACTTT.

This clonotype was counted ten times or more. The CDR3 spells CASSTWTGYTDTQYF. CDR3 sequence (DNA): TGTGCCAGCAGCACTTGGACAGGGTACACAGATACGCAGTATTTT. V gene TRBV6-5 combines with J gene TRBJ2-3; TRBD1 matches 8 bases. This CDR3 contains 15 residues. V gave up 6 bases and J gave up 2 bases; unmatched junction bases: 7. Germline lookup yields CDR1 MNHEY and CDR2 SVGAGI.

This clonotype came up a few times. V and J are TRBV6-5 and TRBJ2-2; D is undetermined. Trimming pared 2 bases from V and 1 base from J, leaving 11 bases between. This CDR3 contains 16 residues. The germline V gene encodes CDR1 MNHEY and CDR2 SVGAGI. CDR3 region: CASSYGWAQNTGELFF. CDR3 coding DNA: TGTGCCAGCAGTTACGGTTGGGCGCAGAACACCGGGGAGCTGTTTTTT.

V and J are TRBV20-1 and TRBJ2-5; 10 bases are a match to TRBD2. From germline, CDR1 is DFQATT and CDR2 SNEGSKA (reference sequence). CDR3 length: 14 residues. V shed 3 bases and J 5 bases; nucleotides not matched to a gene: 6. The CDR3, as DNA: TGCAGTGCTAGCGAGCGGGAGGGGTATGAGACCCAGTACTTC. Its translation: CSASEREGYETQYF.

This clonotype has a handful of counts. The chain uses TRBV5-1 and TRBJ2-1; the match to TRBD1 covers 11 bases. From germline, CDR1 is SGHRS and CDR2 YFSETQ. The CDR3 spans 15 residues. The ends lost 3 bases at V and 8 bases at J; junction bases unmatched: 7. The DNA for the CDR3 is TGCGCCAGCAGCTACGGACAGGGGGCGCGGTATGAGCAGTTCTTC. This translates into CASSYGQGARYEQFF.

This clonotype showed up just a few times. The chain combines TRBV15 with TRBJ1-1; D not certain. V lost 3 bases to trimming and J lost 0 bases, with 11 bases between them. The germline gives CDR1 LNHNV, CDR2 YYDKDF (reference sequence). CDR3 length: 15 residues. Written as DNA, the CDR3 is TGTGCCACCAGCAGGTTAGACACCCTGAACACTGAAGCTTTCTTT. Translation: CATSRLDTLNTEAFF.

This clonotype was detected ten times or more. The V gene is TRBV28, the J gene TRBJ2-7, with TRBD1 matching 7 bases. The CDR3 has 14 residues. With V trimmed by 3 bases and J by 11 bases, 13 bases remained unmatched. Per germline, CDR1 MDHEN and CDR2 SYDVKM. The chain's CDR3 is CASSFSSRQGSEYF. The DNA of the CDR3 is TGTGCCAGCAGTTTTTCCAGTCGACAGGGATCGGAGTACTTC.

Ten or more counts support this clonotype. The gene calls are TRBV4-1 and TRBJ1-1; D unclear. Germline CDR1 and CDR2: MGHRA and YSYEKL. With 4 bases removed from V and 1 base from J, the gap between germline ends came to 13 bases. The CDR3 spans 15 residues. Written as DNA, the CDR3 is TGCGCCAGCAGCCGCACTGGACTGGGGAACACTGAAGCTTTCTTT. Translation gives CASSRTGLGNTEAFF.

This clonotype was detected a few times. This sequence joins TRBV29-1 and TRBJ2-7; 9 nucleotides line up with TRBD2. With V trimmed by 7 bases and J by 0 bases, 4 bases remained unmatched. From germline, CDR1 is SQVTM and CDR2 ANQGSEA. The CDR3 is made up of 13 amino acids. CDR3 in DNA: TGCAGCGCCTGGACTAGCGACTCCTACGAGCAGTACTTC. Its translation is CSAWTSDSYEQYF.

In its sample, this clonotype was seen many times. The chain employs TRBV29-1 and TRBJ2-3; D possibly corresponds to TRBD1 (5 bases). The CDR3 consists of 14 residues. V lost 7 bases and J lost 0, with 14 bases in between. In germline, CDR1 is SQVTM, CDR2 ANQGSEA. In nucleotides, the CDR3 is TGCAGCGCCGAAAGGGGTCTCAGCACAGATACGCAGTATTTT. Encoded protein: CSAERGLSTDTQYF.